Each of the 28 T cell receptor beta chains below was sequenced from the same sample in a study of T cell clonality in common variable immunodeficiency. General observations from the study: Fewer deletions and N-nucleotide insertions were reportedly seen in common variable immunodeficiency TCR beta sequences.

Clones were read by immunoSEQ multiplex PCR, and TCRdb kept only the in-frame ones, dropping some. The record shows 25,000 to 30,000 clones for this sample, with no singletons present. Antigen specificity for these receptors is unknown. Material: peripheral blood mononuclear cells. The source of these receptors is a human donor with common variable immunodeficiency.

This clone was seen at least ten times. From the germline J gene comes the end of the CDR3, since the read stops 3 residues before it. J is TRBJ2-2 and V is TRBV2; TRBD2 agrees at 8 bases. This CDR3 has 14 residues. J was trimmed by 7 bases and V by 9 bases; bases with no gene match: 10. Germline CDR1 and CDR2: SNHLY and FYNNEI. The sequenced CDR3 bases are TGTGCCAGGGGGAGCGGGAGTCGTATCGGGGAG. Protein: CARGSGSRIGE. The whole CDR3 sequence reads CARGSGSRIGELFF.

This clone was seen at least ten times. The read finishes 3 residues shy of the CDR3 end, and the germline J gene is used to complete it. The chain is built from TRBV29-1 and TRBJ2-1, with TRBD2 matching over 9 bases. This CDR3 region has 15 residues. V was pared by 6 bases and J by 4 bases, with 10 bases of the junction left unmatched. Germline V gene data show CDR1 as SQVTM and CDR2 as ANQGSEA. Partial CDR3 DNA: TGCAGCGTCGGTAAGGGCCTAGCGGGGTACAATGAG. This translates into CSVGKGLAGYNE. The complete CDR3 protein is CSVGKGLAGYNEQFF.

This clone was detected a few times. The CDR3 end falls 3 residues outside the read, so it is completed with the germline J gene. The chain has TRBV5-1 and TRBJ2-3; 7 bases are a match to TRBD2. V shed 4 bases and J 0 bases; nucleotides not matched to a gene: 8. This CDR3 region has 16 residues. Germline V lookup: CDR1 SGHRS, CDR2 YFSETQ. CDR3 bases read: TGCGCCAGCAGCCTAGCGGCGATGACTAGCACAGATACG. Its translation is CASSLAAMTSTDT. In full, the CDR3 is CASSLAAMTSTDTQYF.

This clone has at least ten counts. Read sequence stops 3 residues before the CDR3 end, and the germline J gene provides the missing end. The chain recombines TRBV18 with TRBJ1-5; 7 positions match TRBD1. Germline V gene sequence: CDR1 KGHSH, CDR2 LQKENI. V trimming: 3 bases; J trimming: 0 bases; junction bases outside the gene matches: 5. This CDR3 region has 16 residues. CDR3 DNA, as far as it was read: TGTGCCAGCTCACCGGGGACAGCCCCTAGCAATCAGCCC. Translation gives CASSPGTAPSNQP. The whole CDR3 reads CASSPGTAPSNQPQHF.

This clone showed up just a few times. The read ends 3 residues shy of where the CDR3 ends; the end is completed using the germline J gene. J is TRBJ2-1 and V is TRBV20-1, with TRBD2 as a possible D gene (7 bases). The CDR3 loop spans 15 amino acids. V was pared by 1 base and J by 2 bases, with 12 bases between. Looked up from germline, CDR1 is DFQATT and CDR2 is SNEGSKA (reference sequence). The part of the CDR3 DNA that was read is TGCAGTGCTAGAGCGGGGAGGGGGACCTACAATGAG. Translated, it gives CSARAGRGTYNE. The whole CDR3 is CSARAGRGTYNEQFF.

This clone has a handful of counts. CDR3 residues: CASSRTGDLENSPLHF. The CDR3 bases that were read are TGCGCCAGCAGCCGGACAGGGGACTTAGAAAATTCACCC. The chain couples TRBV5-1 to TRBJ1-6, with 9 bases aligning to TRBD1. The missing CDR3 end, 3 residues past where the read stops, is filled in from the germline J gene. Germline-derived CDR1 and CDR2 are SGHRS and YFSETQ. V lost 4 bases, J lost 7 bases, and 9 bases stayed unmatched. The CDR3 length is 16 residues.

A remark on this clone: The sequenced fragment ends 3 residues before the CDR3 boundary, so the rest is inferred from the germline J gene. The rearrangement joins TRBV11-1 to TRBJ2-3; D unclear. V lost 5 bases and J lost 2, with 14 bases in between. CDR1 and CDR2 from the germline V gene are SGHAT and FQDESV (reference sequence). CDR3 length: 15 residues. The CDR3 here is CASSHPPSPTDTQYF. The DNA read from the CDR3 is TGTGCCAGCAGCCATCCCCCATCCCCCACAGATACG.

This clone was detected many times. This CDR3 reads CASRGTGYEQYF. CDR3 bases read: TGCGCCAGCAGAGGGACAGGTTACGAG. This chain links TRBV5-1 with TRBJ2-7; TRBD1 agrees at 8 bases. The sequence runs out 3 residues before the end of the CDR3; the remainder is reconstructed from the germline J gene. J was trimmed by 4 bases and V by 5 bases; bases with no gene match: 2. The CDR3 spans 12 residues. Germline V gene sequence: CDR1 SGHRS, CDR2 YFSETQ. Combining the CDR3 with reference TRBV5-1 and TRBJ2-7 gives the whole variable domain KAGVTQTPRYLIKTRGQQVTLSCSPISGHRSVSWYQQTPGQGLQFLFEYFSETQRNKGNFPGRFSGRQFSNSRSEMNVSTLELGDSALYLCASRGTGYEQYFGPGTRLTVT.

This clone came up many times. The read gets to within 3 residues of the CDR3 end, and the germline J gene fills in the rest. J is TRBJ1-5 and V is TRBV20-1; D is possibly TRBD1 (5 bases). The CDR3 contains 15 residues. Trimming removed 3 bases at V and 6 bases at J, with 18 bases between. Germline assignment: CDR1 DFQATT and CDR2 SNEGSKA (reference sequence). The CDR3 here is CSARRWAGRGQPQHF. The CDR3 DNA, read in part, is TGCAGTGCTAGGAGGTGGGCAGGGCGAGGTCAGCCC.

This clone was recorded many times. The read terminates 3 residues before the CDR3 end, so the remaining end is supplied by the germline J gene. The rearrangement joins TRBV5-4 to TRBJ2-4, with 7 bases fitting TRBD1. Germline CDR1 and CDR2: SGHNT and YYREEE (reference sequence). The V gene end was trimmed by 3 bases and the J gene end by 1 base; junction bases not matched to a gene: 7. The CDR3 runs 16 residues. Here the CDR3 reads CASSSGQEEAKNIQYF. Partial CDR3 DNA: TGTGCCAGCAGCTCAGGACAGGAGGAGGCCAAAAACATT.

In its sample, this clone was seen many times. The read comes to an end 3 residues before the CDR3 does, leaving the germline J gene to fill in the end. V is TRBV29-1 and J is TRBJ2-3; a possible D gene is TRBD2 (5 bases). Germline CDR1 SQVTM, CDR2 ANQGSEA. The CDR3 has 17 amino acids. Deletions cut 0 bases from V and 0 bases from J, with 16 bases between. The CDR3 DNA, read in part, is TGCAGCGTTGAAGATCTTGAGGAGCGGACTAGCACAGATACG. Translated, it gives CSVEDLEERTSTDT. The full CDR3 protein reads CSVEDLEERTSTDTQYF.

At least ten counts were recorded for this clone. The covered CDR3 bases are TGTGCCAGTAGTATTTCACAGAACACTGAA. This encodes CASSISQNTE. The entire CDR3 reads CASSISQNTEAFF. The chain is built from TRBV19 and TRBJ1-1, with D uncertain. The observed sequence ends 3 residues before the CDR3 terminus, with the missing tail filled in from the germline J gene. The CDR3 is 13 residues long. Trimming pared 3 bases from V and 1 base from J, leaving 6 bases between. The germline V gene encodes CDR1 LNHDA and CDR2 SQIVND (reference sequence). Variable domain in full (rest from reference TRBV19 and TRBJ1-1): DGGITQSPKYLFRKEGQNVTLSCEQNLNHDAMYWYRQDPGQGLRLIYYSQIVNDFQKGDIAEGYSVSREKKESFPLTVTSAQKNPTAFYLCASSISQNTEAFFGQGTRLTVV.

On this clone: The read ends 3 residues before the CDR3 terminus; that terminus is restored from the germline J gene. The chain couples TRBV19 to TRBJ2-1, with 10 bases matching TRBD2. Trimming cost V 3 bases and J 7 bases; bases outside gene matches: 15. The germline V gene has CDR1 LNHDA and CDR2 SQIVND (reference sequence). This CDR3 is 18 amino acids long. CDR3 sequence reads: CASSIGGLTSGYRNEQFF. The DNA read from the CDR3 is TGTGCCAGTAGTATCGGGGGCCTGACTAGCGGGTATCGGAATGAG.

This clone was found many times. Read data end 3 residues before the CDR3 end; the end is taken from the germline J gene. The chain employs TRBV29-1 and TRBJ2-2, with 8 positions matching TRBD2. CDR3 size: 14 residues. Germline-derived CDR1 and CDR2 are SQVTM and ANQGSEA. V dropped 8 bases and J dropped 3; count of bases not matched to a gene: 8. CDR3 bases read: TGCAGCACCGGACTAGCCGGGTACACCGGGGAG. Translation: CSTGLAGYTGE. The full CDR3 is CSTGLAGYTGELFF.

The covered CDR3 bases are TGTGCCTGGGGCCTCCTCAATTCACCC. As protein: CAWGLLNSP. The whole CDR3 sequence is CAWGLLNSPLHF. V and J are TRBV30 and TRBJ1-6; D not resolved. The CDR3 goes on 3 residues after the read ends, and that part is filled in from the germline J gene. The V gene's germline CDR1 is GTSNPN and CDR2 SVGIG (reference sequence). V lost 5 bases and J lost 7, with 9 bases in between. The CDR3 spans 12 residues.

To note about this clone: The CDR3 is cut off 3 residues early in the read; its end comes from the germline J gene. This chain links TRBV19 with TRBJ1-5, with TRBD1 identical over 7 bases. Germline-derived CDR1 and CDR2 are LNHDA and SQIVND (reference sequence). This CDR3 comprises 14 residues. V was clipped by 5 bases and J by 6 bases; unmatched bases: 7. CDR3 DNA, as far as it was read: TGTGCCAGTAGTGCGACAGGGACCAGTCAGCCC. Its protein product is CASSATGTSQP. The full CDR3 is CASSATGTSQPQHF.

This clone was recorded many times. The DNA read from the CDR3 is TGCGCCAGCAGCCGGGGAGGACTAGCCAATTTGGGGAATGAG. This translates into CASSRGGLANLGNE. The whole CDR3 reads CASSRGGLANLGNEQFF. The chain has TRBV4-1 and TRBJ2-1; 8 bases agree with TRBD2. Sequencing ends 3 residues short of the CDR3 end; the germline J gene provides the rest. J was trimmed by 7 bases and V by 4 bases; bases with no gene match: 15. The germline CDR1 and CDR2 sequences are MGHRA and YSYEKL. CDR3 length: 17 amino acids.

In its sample, this clone was seen a few times. The CDR3 end is not reached by the read, which stops 3 residues before it; the germline J gene fills it in. The genes are TRBV6-1 and TRBJ2-1, with TRBD2 identical over 7 bases. CDR3 length: 15 residues. Germline V gene lookup returns CDR1 MNHNS and CDR2 SASEGT. Trimming removed 4 bases from V and 9 bases from J; junction bases left unmatched: 12. The sequenced CDR3 bases are TGTGCCAGCAGTGCTAGGACTAGAAGCAATGGTGAG. This translates into CASSARTRSNGE. The full CDR3 is CASSARTRSNGEQFF.

The DNA read from the CDR3 is TGTGCCAGTAGTGGGACAATTCATCAGCCC. This gives the protein CASSGTIHQP. From start to end, the CDR3 is CASSGTIHQPQHF. The V call is TRBV19, the J call TRBJ1-5; tentative D call: TRBD1 (6 bases). With the read ending 3 residues before the CDR3 end, the germline J gene is used to fill in that end. With 5 bases removed from V and 5 bases from J, the gap between germline ends came to 10 bases. CDR3 length: 13 residues. Germline V gene data show CDR1 as LNHDA and CDR2 as SQIVND (reference sequence).

This clone was observed at least ten times. CDR3 sequence: CASSLYSVAGDTGELFF. The CDR3 bases that were read are TGCGCCAGCAGCTTGTATTCCGTAGCGGGAGACACCGGGGAG. V is TRBV5-1 and J is TRBJ2-2, with 9 bases matching TRBD2. The read falls 3 residues short of the CDR3 end, and the missing part is taken from the germline J gene. CDR1 is SGHRS and CDR2 is YFSETQ in the germline V gene. After removal of 1 base from V and 3 bases from J, the junction contained 7 bases not matched to a gene. This CDR3 has 17 amino acids.

This clone has at least ten counts. The read stops 3 residues short of the end of the CDR3; the missing end is completed from the germline J gene. This sequence joins TRBV29-1 and TRBJ2-7; no clear D gene. Deletions cut 4 bases from V and 0 bases from J, with 10 bases between. The CDR3 is made up of 13 amino acids. Germline-derived CDR1 and CDR2 are SQVTM and ANQGSEA. Incomplete CDR3 DNA: TGCAGCGTTGTAGGCGGAGACTCCTACGAG. Its protein is CSVVGGDSYE. The whole CDR3 reads CSVVGGDSYEQYF.

Notes on this clone: From the germline J gene comes the end of the CDR3, since the read stops 3 residues before it. V usage is TRBV7-2 and J usage is TRBJ1-5; TRBD1 might be the D (6 bases). Trimming took off 1 base at V and 6 bases at J, with 7 bases between the two ends. Germline CDR1 SGHTA, CDR2 FQGNSA. This CDR3 has 13 amino acids. Incomplete CDR3 DNA: TGTGCCAGCAGCTTAGGACAGGCTCAGCCC. Residues: CASSLGQAQP. From start to end, the CDR3 is CASSLGQAQPQHF.

This clone was seen at least ten times. The read comes to an end 3 residues before the CDR3 does, leaving the germline J gene to fill in the end. The chain recombines TRBV7-8 with TRBJ2-3; 12 bases are shared with TRBD2. Germline assignment: CDR1 SGHVS and CDR2 FQNEAQ. Unmatched junction bases numbered 5, after V lost 1 base and J lost 0 bases. The CDR3 has 18 residues. The CDR3 reads CASSLGWTSGTSTDTQYF. CDR3 DNA (partial): TGTGCCAGCAGCTTAGGGTGGACTAGCGGGACTAGCACAGATACG. Full variable domain (outside the CDR3, taken from reference TRBV7-8 and TRBJ2-3): GAGVSQSPRYKVAKRGQDVALRCDPISGHVSLFWYQQALGQGPEFLTYFQNEAQLDKSGLPSDRFFAERPEGSVSTLKIQRTQQEDSAVYLCASSLGWTSGTSTDTQYFGPGTRLTVL.

The table lists this clone with a few counts. The read falls 3 residues short of the CDR3 end, and the missing part is taken from the germline J gene. The rearrangement links TRBV2 to TRBJ2-2; D is undetermined. The germline gives CDR1 SNHLY, CDR2 FYNNEI. V lost 5 bases and J 3 bases, leaving 10 bases between the germline ends. This CDR3 spans 14 amino acids. The covered CDR3 bases are TGTGCCAGCAGTAGCCAAGTATACACCGGGGAG. It specifies CASSSQVYTGE. The whole CDR3 sequence is CASSSQVYTGELFF.

This clone has at least ten counts. The read falls 3 residues short of the CDR3 end, and the missing part is taken from the germline J gene. The chain uses TRBV7-8 and TRBJ2-7, with TRBD2 matching over 10 bases. CDR1 and CDR2 from the germline V gene are SGHVS and FQNEAQ. V trimming: 2 bases; J trimming: 6 bases; junction bases outside the gene matches: 7. The CDR3 extends over 15 amino acids. CDR3: CASSLQTASGSEQYF. The covered CDR3 bases are TGTGCCAGCAGCTTACAGACCGCTAGCGGGAGCGAG.

Worth noting for this clone: The read ends 3 residues early relative to the CDR3; the germline J gene fills the gap. This same CDR3 is encoded by further DNA sequences in the sample. The V call is TRBV18, the J call TRBJ1-3; D might be TRBD1 (6 bases). The germline V gene encodes CDR1 KGHSH and CDR2 LQKENI. Trimming removed 3 bases at V and 0 bases at J, with 9 bases between. The CDR3 has 15 amino acids. The CDR3: CASSPADSSGNTIYF. The sequenced CDR3 bases are TGTGCCAGCTCACCCGCGGACAGCTCTGGAAACACC.

About this clone itself: The read halts 3 residues ahead of the CDR3 end, with the missing end drawn from the germline J gene. This rearrangement joins TRBV7-6 to TRBJ2-3; 7 positions agree with TRBD1. V shed 1 base and J 4 bases; nucleotides not matched to a gene: 11. This CDR3 contains 17 residues. CDR1 SGHVS and CDR2 FNYEAQ come from the germline V gene. CDR3 bases read: TGTGCCAGCAGCTTAGGTCACCAGGGGGATCTGGCAGATACG. It codes for CASSLGHQGDLADT. The CDR3 reads in full as CASSLGHQGDLADTQYF.

In regard to this clone: Read coverage stops 3 residues before the CDR3 terminus; the germline J gene supplies the remainder. The chain uses TRBV11-2 and TRBJ2-7, with 10 nucleotides matching TRBD2. The germline CDR1 and CDR2 sequences are SGHAT and FQNNGV. This CDR3 is 15 amino acids long. V lost 5 bases, J lost 3 bases, and 7 bases stayed unmatched. This CDR3 reads CASSPPSGSFYEQYF. CDR3 DNA, as far as it was read: TGTGCCAGCAGCCCACCTAGCGGGAGTTTCTACGAG.